This T cell receptor beta chain was sequenced for a study of T cell responses to AZD1222 COVID-19 vaccine. General observations from the study: Donors, mostly white British, included more females; clonal diversity was possibly underestimated. Reports say nearly half of spike-specific TCRs go after unmutated variant regions.

This CDR3 has 15 amino acids. Trimming removed 0 bases at V and 9 bases at J, with 12 bases between. Germline values: CDR1 MNHNY, CDR2 SVGAGI (reference sequence). The method was immunoSEQ multiplex PCR; TCRdb's version includes in-frame clones alone and lacks a portion of them. The repertoire includes more than 110,000 clones, over 90% of them detected once, and around 5% sits in the top ten. This clone was found once. Antigen specificity is unknown. The chain is built from TRBV6-6 and TRBJ1-6; D might be TRBD1 (6 bases). Material: peripheral blood, obtained on day 0 of AZD1222 vaccination. This TCR was sampled from an adult in good health. The CDR3 region has the DNA TGTGCCAGCAGTTACTCGGGGGGCGAGGGTTCACCCCTCCACTTT. This encodes CASSYSGGEGSPLHF.